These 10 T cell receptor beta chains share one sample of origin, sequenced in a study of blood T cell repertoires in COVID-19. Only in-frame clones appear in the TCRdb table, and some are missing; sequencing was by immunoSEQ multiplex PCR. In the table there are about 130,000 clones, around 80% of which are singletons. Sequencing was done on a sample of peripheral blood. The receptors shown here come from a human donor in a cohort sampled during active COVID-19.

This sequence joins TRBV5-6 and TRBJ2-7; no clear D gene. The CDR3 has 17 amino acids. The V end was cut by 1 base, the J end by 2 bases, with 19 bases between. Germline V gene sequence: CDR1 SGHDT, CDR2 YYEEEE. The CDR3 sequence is CASSLWLRYLSAYEQYF. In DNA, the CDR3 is TGTGCCAGCAGCTTGTGGTTGCGTTACCTCAGCGCCTACGAGCAGTACTTC.

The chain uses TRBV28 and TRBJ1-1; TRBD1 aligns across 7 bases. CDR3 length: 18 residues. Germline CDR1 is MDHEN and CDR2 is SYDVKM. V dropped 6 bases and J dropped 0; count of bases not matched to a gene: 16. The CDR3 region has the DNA TGTGCCAGCAGCCTAAGCCACCGGAGGGGGCCCTTGAACACTGAAGCTTTCTTT. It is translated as CASSLSHRRGPLNTEAFF.

The CDR3 protein is CASSSGAGGSYEQYF. The CDR3 DNA reads TGTGCCAGCTCATCCGGAGCGGGGGGCTCCTACGAGCAGTACTTC. V is TRBV6-5 and J is TRBJ2-7; TRBD2 aligns across 9 bases. Trimming removed 8 bases from V and 0 bases from J; junction bases left unmatched: 8. CDR3 length: 15 amino acids. The V gene's germline CDR1 is MNHEY and CDR2 SVGAGI.

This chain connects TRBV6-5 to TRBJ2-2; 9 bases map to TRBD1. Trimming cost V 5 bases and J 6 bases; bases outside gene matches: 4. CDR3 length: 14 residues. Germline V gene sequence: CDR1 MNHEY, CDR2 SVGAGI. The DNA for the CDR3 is TGTGCCAGCAGTATCCGGACAGGGGCCGGGGAGCTGTTTTTT. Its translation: CASSIRTGAGELFF.

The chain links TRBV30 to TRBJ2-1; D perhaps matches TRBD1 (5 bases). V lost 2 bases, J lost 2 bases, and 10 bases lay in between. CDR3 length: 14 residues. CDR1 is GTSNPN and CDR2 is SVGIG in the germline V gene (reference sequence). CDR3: CAWSQIRAYNEQFF. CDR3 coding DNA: TGTGCCTGGAGTCAGATCAGGGCCTACAATGAGCAGTTCTTC.

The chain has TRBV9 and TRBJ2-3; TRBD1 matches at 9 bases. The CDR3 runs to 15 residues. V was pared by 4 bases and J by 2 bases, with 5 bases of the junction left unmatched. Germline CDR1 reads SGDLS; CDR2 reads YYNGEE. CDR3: CASSTRTGDTDTQYF. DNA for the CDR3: TGTGCCAGCAGCACTCGGACAGGGGACACAGATACGCAGTATTTT.

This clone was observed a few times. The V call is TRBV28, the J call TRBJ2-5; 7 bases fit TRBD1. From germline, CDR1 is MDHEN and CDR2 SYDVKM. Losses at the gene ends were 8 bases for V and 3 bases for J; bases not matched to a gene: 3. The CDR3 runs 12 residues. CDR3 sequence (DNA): TGTGCCAGCGACGACAGGGAAGAGACCCAGTACTTC. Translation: CASDDREETQYF.

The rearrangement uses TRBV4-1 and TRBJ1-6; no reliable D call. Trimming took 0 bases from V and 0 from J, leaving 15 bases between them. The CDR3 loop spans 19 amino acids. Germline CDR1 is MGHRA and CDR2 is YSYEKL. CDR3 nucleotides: TGCGCCAGCAGCCAAGATCAGGAGGGCAGCTTCTCCTATAATTCACCCCTCCACTTT. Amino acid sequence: CASSQDQEGSFSYNSPLHF.

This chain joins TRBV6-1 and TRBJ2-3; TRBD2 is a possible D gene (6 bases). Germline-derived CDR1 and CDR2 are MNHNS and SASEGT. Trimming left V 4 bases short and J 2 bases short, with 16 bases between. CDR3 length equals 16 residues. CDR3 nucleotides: TGTGCCAGCAGTGGCAGCCCGGCGGGGTACACAGATACGCAGTATTTT. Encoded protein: CASSGSPAGYTDTQYF.

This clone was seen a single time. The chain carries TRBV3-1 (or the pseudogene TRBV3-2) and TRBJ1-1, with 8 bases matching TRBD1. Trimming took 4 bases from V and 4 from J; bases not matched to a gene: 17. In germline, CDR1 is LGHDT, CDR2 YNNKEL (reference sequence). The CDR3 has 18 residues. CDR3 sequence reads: CASSPFGAPGQETTEAFF. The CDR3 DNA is TGTGCCAGCAGCCCCTTTGGGGCTCCGGGACAGGAGACCACTGAAGCTTTCTTT.